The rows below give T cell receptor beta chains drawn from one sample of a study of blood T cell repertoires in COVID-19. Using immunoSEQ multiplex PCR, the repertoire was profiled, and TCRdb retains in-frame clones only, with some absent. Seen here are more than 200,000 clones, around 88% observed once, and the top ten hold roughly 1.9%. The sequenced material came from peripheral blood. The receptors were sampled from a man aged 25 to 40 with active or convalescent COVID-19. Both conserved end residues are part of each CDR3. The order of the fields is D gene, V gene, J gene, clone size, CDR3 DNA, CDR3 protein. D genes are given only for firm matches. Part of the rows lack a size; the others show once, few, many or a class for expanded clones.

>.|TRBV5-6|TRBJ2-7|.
TGTGCCAGCATCGGGTTTCCGGGGGTGCAGCAGTACTTC
CASIGFPGVQQYF
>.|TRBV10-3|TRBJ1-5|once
TGTGCCATCAGTGAGTCCCCGGAGCCCCAGCATTTT
CAISESPEPQHF
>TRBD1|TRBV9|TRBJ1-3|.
TGTGCCAGCAGCTTTGGACAGGGGGGTCACTCTGGAAACACCATATATTTT
CASSFGQGGHSGNTIYF
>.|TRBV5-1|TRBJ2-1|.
TGCGCCAGCAGCTTCAGGGAGGCGCTTGGGGATGAGCAGTTCTTC
CASSFREALGDEQFF
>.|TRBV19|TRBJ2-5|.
TGTGCCAGTAGTATGCAGGGGCGAGAAGAGACCCAGTACTTC
CASSMQGREETQYF
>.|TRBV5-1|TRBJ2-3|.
TGCGCCAGCAGCGACGGCTGGGACTCCTCCACAGATACGCAGTATTTT
CASSDGWDSSTDTQYF
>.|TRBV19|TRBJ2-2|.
TGTGCCAGTACAGGTACCGGGGAGCTGTTTTTT
CASTGTGELFF
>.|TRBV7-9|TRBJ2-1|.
TGTGCCAGCAGCTTATTGTTTTATCACAGGATAACCTACAATGAGCAGTTCTTC
CASSLLFYHRITYNEQFF
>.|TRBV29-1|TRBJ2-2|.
TGCAGCGTTCCAGGGCTGACCGGGGAGCTGTTTTTT
CSVPGLTGELFF
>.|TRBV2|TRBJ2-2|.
TGTGCCAGCAGTGTGGGGCAGGGTTTTCCCGGGGAGCTGTTTTTT
CASSVGQGFPGELFF
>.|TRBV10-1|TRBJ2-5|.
TGCGCCAGCAGTGAAAGTATGTTCGGGACCCAGTACTTC
CASSESMFGTQYF
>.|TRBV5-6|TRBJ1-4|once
TGTGCCAGCAGCTTGGTTGGGGGGTCGGAGGTTGAAAAACTGTTTTTT
CASSLVGGSEVEKLFF
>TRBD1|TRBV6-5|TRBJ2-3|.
TGTGCCAGCAGGAGGGGACAGTCCAGGACAGATACGCAGTATTTT
CASRRGQSRTDTQYF
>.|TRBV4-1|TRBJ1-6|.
TGCGCCAGCAGCCTGCCCAGAAATTCACCCCTCCACTTT
CASSLPRNSPLHF
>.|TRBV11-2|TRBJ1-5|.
TGTGCCAGCAGCTTTGGGGAGGTTCAGCCCCAGCATTTT
CASSFGEVQPQHF
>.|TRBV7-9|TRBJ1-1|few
TGTGCCGGCCTAGGAGACACTGAAGCTTTCTTT
CAGLGDTEAFF
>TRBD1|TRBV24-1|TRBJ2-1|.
TGTGCCACCAGTGATCCCCGGACAGGAGATTACAATGAGCAGTTCTTC
CATSDPRTGDYNEQFF
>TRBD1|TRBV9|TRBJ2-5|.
TGTGCCAGCAGCTCAAGAGACAGGGGACCTCAAGAGACCCAGTACTTC
CASSSRDRGPQETQYF
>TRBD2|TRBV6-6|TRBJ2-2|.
TGTGCCAGCAAAAATAGCGGGGGGGCCAACACCGGGGAGCTGTTTTTT
CASKNSGGANTGELFF
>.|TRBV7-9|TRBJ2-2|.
TGTGCCAGCAAGCTTTCAAGTGCCCGGGGCGGGGAGCTGTTTTTT
CASKLSSARGGELFF
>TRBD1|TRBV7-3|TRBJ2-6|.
TGTGCCAGCAGCTCCTTCGGGGCAGGGGGCTCTGGGGCCAACGTCCTGACTTTC
CASSSFGAGGSGANVLTF
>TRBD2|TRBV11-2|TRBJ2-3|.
TGTGCCAGCAGCTTGGGACTAGCTCCAGATACGCAGTATTTT
CASSLGLAPDTQYF
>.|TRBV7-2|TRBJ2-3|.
TGTGCCAGCAGCCGCGATACAGATACGCAGTATTTT
CASSRDTDTQYF
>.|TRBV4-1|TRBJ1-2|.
TGCGCCAGCAGCCCCTATCGTGCGGGCGTCTTTAGGCGAGAGGAATATGGCTACACCTTC
CASSPYRAGVFRREEYGYTF
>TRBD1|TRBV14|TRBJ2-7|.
TGTGCCAGCAGCCATAGGGACAGAGCCTACGAGCAGTACTTC
CASSHRDRAYEQYF
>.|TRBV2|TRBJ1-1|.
TGTGCCAAACAGACGAACACTGAAGCTTTCTTT
CAKQTNTEAFF
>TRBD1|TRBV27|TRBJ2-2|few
TGTGCCAGTACGGACAGGGGGCCCACCGGGGAGCTGTTTTTT
CASTDRGPTGELFF
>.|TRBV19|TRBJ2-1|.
TGTGCCAGTAGTGATCCGGGACATTACAATGAGCAGTTCTTC
CASSDPGHYNEQFF
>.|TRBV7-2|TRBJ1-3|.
TGTGCCAGCAGCCTTATGGGGGACACGGGAAACACCATATATTTT
CASSLMGDTGNTIYF
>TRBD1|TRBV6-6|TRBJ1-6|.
TGTGCCAGCAGTTCTCCGGACAGGTACCCTTCACCCCTCCACTTT
CASSSPDRYPSPLHF
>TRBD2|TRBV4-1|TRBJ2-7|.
TGCGCCAGCAGCCCAGGACTAGCGGGGGGGATATACGAGCAGTACTTC
CASSPGLAGGIYEQYF
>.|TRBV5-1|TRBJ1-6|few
TGCGCCAGCAGCTTGGAAGAGGTCTATAATTCACCCCTCCACTTT
CASSLEEVYNSPLHF
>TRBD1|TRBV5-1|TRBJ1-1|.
TGCGCCAGCAGCTTACAGGGGATGAACACTGAAGCTTTCTTT
CASSLQGMNTEAFF
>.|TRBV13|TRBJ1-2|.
TGTGCCAGCAGCTGGAGGGACCGAGCTAACTATGGCTACACCTTC
CASSWRDRANYGYTF
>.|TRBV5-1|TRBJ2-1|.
TGCGCCAGCAGCTTACTAGCCATCCACAATGAGCAGTTCTTC
CASSLLAIHNEQFF
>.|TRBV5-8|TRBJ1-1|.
TGTGCCTCCTCCCTGAACACTGAAGCTTTCTTT
CASSLNTEAFF
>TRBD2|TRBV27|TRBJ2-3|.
TGTGCCAGCAGCGAGCGGGGGGGCTGGGATACGCAGTATTTT
CASSERGGWDTQYF
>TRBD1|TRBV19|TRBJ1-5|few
TGTGCCATCGGGACAGGGGATCAGCCCCAGCATTTT
CAIGTGDQPQHF
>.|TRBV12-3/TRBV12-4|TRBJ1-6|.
TGTGCCAGCAAAGCGTCCTATAATTCACCCCTCCACTTT
CASKASYNSPLHF
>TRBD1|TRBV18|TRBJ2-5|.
TGTGCCAGCTCACAGCCTACAGGGGCCGGGGAGACCCAGTACTTC
CASSQPTGAGETQYF
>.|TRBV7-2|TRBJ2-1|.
TGTGCCAGCAGCTTAGTATTGTCAGGCGGGAATGAGCAGTTCTTC
CASSLVLSGGNEQFF
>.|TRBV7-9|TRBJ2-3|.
TGTGCCAGCAGCTTGGGGGGTGGTCCAGATACGCAGTATTTT
CASSLGGGPDTQYF
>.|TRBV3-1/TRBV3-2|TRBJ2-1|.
TGTGCCAGCAGCCAAGATATAGGCGGAGCCTCCTACAATGAGCAGTTCTTC
CASSQDIGGASYNEQFF
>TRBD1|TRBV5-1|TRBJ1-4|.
TGCGCCAGCAGCTTGGGAGCCGTGGGACAGGGAAGAGAAAAACTGTTTTTT
CASSLGAVGQGREKLFF
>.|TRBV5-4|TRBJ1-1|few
TGTGCCAGCAGCCCCCTCGCGACAGGTTTGGAGACTGAAGCTTTCTTT
CASSPLATGLETEAFF
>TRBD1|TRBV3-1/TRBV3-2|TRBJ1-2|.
TGTGCCAGCAGCCAAGAAAGGACAGGGGACTATGGCTACACCTTC
CASSQERTGDYGYTF
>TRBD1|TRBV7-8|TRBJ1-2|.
TGTGCCAGCAGCTTAGGAGGGACAGGGGGCCCGGTGGGGGAGGGCTACACCTTC
CASSLGGTGGPVGEGYTF
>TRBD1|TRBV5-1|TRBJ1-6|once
TGCGCCAGCACCCCCGACAGGGGCAATTCACCCCTCCACTTT
CASTPDRGNSPLHF
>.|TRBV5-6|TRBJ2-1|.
TGTGCCAGCAGCTTAGGGGGTAGAGAGCAGTTCTTC
CASSLGGREQFF
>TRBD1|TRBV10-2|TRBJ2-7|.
TGCGCCAGCAGGACAGGGTCGAGGTACGAGCAGTACTTC
CASRTGSRYEQYF
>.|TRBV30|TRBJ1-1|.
TGTGCCTGGATGGGGCCCTACACTGAAGCTTTCTTT
CAWMGPYTEAFF
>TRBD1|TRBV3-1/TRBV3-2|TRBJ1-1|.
TGTGCCAGCAGCTCGGGACAGAGAGGCACTGAAGCTTTCTTT
CASSSGQRGTEAFF
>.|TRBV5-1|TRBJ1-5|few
TGCGCCAGCAGCTTGGGGTTGGGAGGGAAGGAGCCCCAGCATTTT
CASSLGLGGKEPQHF
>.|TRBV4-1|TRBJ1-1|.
TGCGCCAGCAGCGGGCAGGGGAACACTGAAGCTTTCTTT
CASSGQGNTEAFF
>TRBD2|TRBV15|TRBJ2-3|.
TGTGCCACCAGCAGAGTTGGCTGGGGGGGGAGCACAGATACGCAGTATTTT
CATSRVGWGGSTDTQYF
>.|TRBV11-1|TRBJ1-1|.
TGTGCCAGCAGCACCGTGACAGAGAACACTGAAGCTTTCTTT
CASSTVTENTEAFF
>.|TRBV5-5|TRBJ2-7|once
TGTGCCAGCAGCTTGGACGGGAGCTCCTACGAGCAGTACTTC
CASSLDGSSYEQYF
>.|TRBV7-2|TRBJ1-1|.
TGTGCCAGCAGCCCCCGATGGGGGGGACTGAACACTGAAGCTTTCTTT
CASSPRWGGLNTEAFF
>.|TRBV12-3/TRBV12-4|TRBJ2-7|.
TGTGCCAGCAGTTTAGGGGCAGTCGAGCAGTACTTC
CASSLGAVEQYF